These T cell receptor beta chains were read from a single sample in a study of beta chain features in type 1 diabetes. Method: immunoSEQ multiplex PCR; TCRdb's copy keeps in-frame clones and lacks some. The sample lists under 130,000 clones, 25% to 30% occurring once. The sequenced sample was central memory CD4+ T cells from blood. The source is a woman aged 18-35 years with type 1 diabetes. Both conserved end residues are part of each CDR3. Each record gives: J gene, V gene, D gene, clone size, CDR3 DNA, CDR3 protein. The D gene is left open where the match is weak. Clone size, where shown, is once, few, many, or a class for clones that have expanded.

TRBJ2-1	TRBV27	TRBD2	-	TGTGCCAGCAGTAGAGCGAGCGGGAGCCACAATGAGCAGTTCTTC	CASSRASGSHNEQFF
TRBJ1-2	TRBV10-3	-	-	TGTGCCATCAGTAATGGATTGACCACGAGGGGCTACACCTTC	CAISNGLTTRGYTF
TRBJ2-3	TRBV7-2	-	few	TGTGCCAGCAGCTGGCAGAGCGGGTACCGAGGGGATACGCAGTATTTT	CASSWQSGYRGDTQYF
TRBJ2-1	TRBV28	TRBD2	few	TGTGCCAGCAGTTTACTAGCGGGATGGGCCAATGAGCAGTTCTTC	CASSLLAGWANEQFF
TRBJ1-1	TRBV7-9	TRBD1	few	TGTGCCAGCAGCTTGACCGACAGGGGGAAAAACACTGAAGCTTTCTTT	CASSLTDRGKNTEAFF
TRBJ2-2	TRBV10-3	TRBD2	-	TGTGCCATCAGTGTGCGGGAGAGGGGCACCGGGGAGCTGTTTTTT	CAISVRERGTGELFF
TRBJ2-1	TRBV4-2	TRBD1	-	TGTGCCAGCAGCCAAGACCCAACCGGGACAGGGGTTAGTAATGAGCAGTTCTTC	CASSQDPTGTGVSNEQFF
TRBJ1-1	TRBV5-1	-	few	TGCGCCAGCAGCCCCAGGGTCGACAACACTGAAGCTTTCTTT	CASSPRVDNTEAFF
TRBJ2-7	TRBV7-2	TRBD1	few	TGTGCCAGCAGCTTACGGACAGGGGGCCGCTACGAGCAGTACTTC	CASSLRTGGRYEQYF
TRBJ2-3	TRBV7-8	-	-	TGTGCCAGCAGCTACGGACTGCCCCTCACAGATACGCAGTATTTT	CASSYGLPLTDTQYF
TRBJ1-1	TRBV25-1	TRBD1	few	TGTGCCAGCAGGGGGGACAGGGGGCTAAACACTGAAGCTTTCTTT	CASRGDRGLNTEAFF
TRBJ1-2	TRBV29-1	-	-	TGCAGCGTCAGACAGTCGTATGGCTACACCTTC	CSVRQSYGYTF
TRBJ2-7	TRBV5-1	TRBD2	-	TGCGCCAGCAGCCAGGGACTAGCGGGAGTTGACGCTGCGCCCGAGCAGTACTTC	CASSQGLAGVDAAPEQYF
TRBJ2-3	TRBV10-3	-	-	TGTGCCATCAGGCCAGGGGGCACAGATACGCAGTATTTT	CAIRPGGTDTQYF
TRBJ2-5	TRBV6-1	TRBD1	few	TGTGCCAGCAGGACGGACAGGGAGAGGGAGACCCAGTACTTC	CASRTDRERETQYF
TRBJ2-7	TRBV2	TRBD2	few	TGTGCCAGCACCCCATGGGGGACTAGCGGCTCCTACGAGCAGTACTTC	CASTPWGTSGSYEQYF
TRBJ1-2	TRBV4-1	TRBD1	-	TGCGCCAGCAGCCAAGATAAGGGACAGGGAAAAGGCTACACCTTC	CASSQDKGQGKGYTF
TRBJ2-7	TRBV25-1	TRBD1	-	TGTGCCAGCAGTGACCCCCTTCGGGACAGGGGAGGCGAGCAGTACTTC	CASSDPLRDRGGEQYF
TRBJ1-5	TRBV30	-	-	TGTGCCTGGAGTGCCGAAGGAGATCAGCCCCAGCATTTT	CAWSAEGDQPQHF
TRBJ2-1	TRBV7-2	TRBD2	-	TGTGCCAGCAGCTCAGGGACTAGCGGGGCCTACAATGAGCAGTTCTTC	CASSSGTSGAYNEQFF
TRBJ2-1	TRBV2	-	few	TGTGCCAGCAACCGGGTTGGGTCCTACAATGAGCAGTTCTTC	CASNRVGSYNEQFF
TRBJ1-2	TRBV7-9	TRBD1	few	TGTGCCAGCAGCCGGGACAGGGGAGGAGGTGGCTACACCTTC	CASSRDRGGGGYTF
TRBJ2-2	TRBV7-2	-	-	TGTGCCAGCAGCTTATTCAGGGAAGCCGGGGAGCTGTTTTTT	CASSLFREAGELFF
TRBJ2-7	TRBV21-1	-	-	TGTGCCAGCACACACCCGGGACTACGCCCGTACGAGCAGTACTTC	CASTHPGLRPYEQYF
TRBJ2-3	TRBV5-1	-	-	TGCGCCAGCAGCGGGCAGGGTACCAGGACAGATACGCAGTATTTT	CASSGQGTRTDTQYF
TRBJ2-2	TRBV6-5	TRBD2	once	TGTGCCAGCAGTTACTCGACTAGCGGGGAAGACGGGGAGCTGTTTTTT	CASSYSTSGEDGELFF
TRBJ1-4	TRBV7-7	-	-	TGTGCCAGCAGCTCGACAGATGCAACTAATGAAAAACTGTTTTTT	CASSSTDATNEKLFF
TRBJ1-4	TRBV7-2	TRBD1	-	TGTGCCAGCAGCAACACAGGGGGGAAGAGAAAACTGTTTTTT	CASSNTGGKRKLFF
TRBJ2-7	TRBV28	-	-	TGTGCCAGCAGTTTAGCACAGGGAGCCTACGAGCAGTACTTC	CASSLAQGAYEQYF
TRBJ2-1	TRBV14	-	-	TGTGCCAGCAGCCAAGACCCGACCAGGGACTCCGCCTACAATGAGCAGTTCTTC	CASSQDPTRDSAYNEQFF
TRBJ1-2	TRBV6-5	TRBD1	-	TGTGCCAACAGTTACTCGGGGACAGGGGCCCGAGGCACCTTC	CANSYSGTGARGTF
TRBJ2-2	TRBV5-1	TRBD1	-	TGCGCCAGCAGCCCCAGGCCTATTGGACAGGAGGTGGACACCGGGGAGCTGTTTTTT	CASSPRPIGQEVDTGELFF
TRBJ2-5	TRBV7-9	TRBD2	few	TGTGCCAGCAGCTTAGAAGGGACTAGCGAAGAGACCCAGTACTTC	CASSLEGTSEETQYF
TRBJ2-3	TRBV28	TRBD1	-	TGTGCCAGCAGTTTGGGACAGGGGACGCAGTATTTT	CASSLGQGTQYF
TRBJ2-1	TRBV11-2	-	-	TGTGCCAGCAGCTTAGACAGGAACAATGAGCAGTTCTTC	CASSLDRNNEQFF
TRBJ1-2	TRBV5-6	-	-	TGTGCCAGCAGCTCAGGGGAGGGGGGCTATGGCTACACCTTC	CASSSGEGGYGYTF
TRBJ1-1	TRBV19	-	-	TGTGCCAGTACCCGGATGACAGGGAACACTGAAGCTTTCTTT	CASTRMTGNTEAFF
TRBJ2-3	TRBV25-1	TRBD1	-	TGTGCCAGCAGTCACGACAGGGCGGATACGCAGTATTTT	CASSHDRADTQYF
TRBJ2-7	TRBV7-2	-	few	TGTGCCAGCAGCCTCGACTATTATTCCCCCGAGCAGTACTTC	CASSLDYYSPEQYF
TRBJ1-4	TRBV11-3	-	-	TGTGCCAGCAGCTTCGACAGAGTTAATGAAAAACTGTTTTTT	CASSFDRVNEKLFF
TRBJ2-3	TRBV6-6	TRBD2	-	TGTGCCAGCAAGACTAGCGGGAGTGAGGGTACGCAGTATTTT	CASKTSGSEGTQYF
TRBJ2-7	TRBV25-1	TRBD2	few	TGTGCCAGCTCTGACGGAGGTAGCGGGATTAACGAGCAGTACTTC	CASSDGGSGINEQYF
TRBJ2-5	TRBV4-3	TRBD1	-	TGCGCCAGCAGCCAAGTACTGCTACAAGCCTCAAATACAGGGGGCGTTCGAGAGACCCAGTACTTC	CASSQVLLQASNTGGVRETQYF